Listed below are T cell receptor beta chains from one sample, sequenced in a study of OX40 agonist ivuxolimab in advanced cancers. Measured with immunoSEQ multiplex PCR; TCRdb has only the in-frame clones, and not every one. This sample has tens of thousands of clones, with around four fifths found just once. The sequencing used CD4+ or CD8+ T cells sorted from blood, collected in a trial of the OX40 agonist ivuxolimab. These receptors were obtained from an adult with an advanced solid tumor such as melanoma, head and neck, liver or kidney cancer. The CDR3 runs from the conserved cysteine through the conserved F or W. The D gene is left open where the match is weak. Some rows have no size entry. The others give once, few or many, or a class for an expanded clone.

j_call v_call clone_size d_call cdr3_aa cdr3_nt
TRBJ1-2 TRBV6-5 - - CASTAQGVSGYTF TGTGCCAGCACCGCTCAGGGCGTGAGTGGCTACACCTTC
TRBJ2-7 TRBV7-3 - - CASSPRTEQGQYF TGTGCCAGCAGCCCTCGGACAGAGCAGGGGCAGTACTTC
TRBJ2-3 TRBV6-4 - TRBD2 CASRPLAGNTDTQYF TGTGCCAGCCGTCCTTTAGCGGGAAATACAGATACGCAGTATTTT
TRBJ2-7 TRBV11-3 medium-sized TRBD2 CASSLDGREGSYEQYF TGTGCCAGCAGCTTAGATGGGCGGGAGGGCTCCTACGAGCAGTACTTC
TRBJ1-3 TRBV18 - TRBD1 CASSPDAGTGGDTIYF TGTGCCAGCTCACCCGACGCCGGGACAGGGGGGGACACCATATATTTT
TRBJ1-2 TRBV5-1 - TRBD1 CASSPRTGGGGYTF TGCGCCAGCAGCCCCAGAACAGGGGGCGGTGGCTACACCTTC
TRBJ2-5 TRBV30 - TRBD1 CAWSYRQGPNF TGTGCCTGGAGTTACAGACAGGGCCCGAACTTC
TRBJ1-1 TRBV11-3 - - CASSSYVGARTEAFF TGTGCCAGCAGCTCCTACGTGGGGGCTAGAACTGAAGCTTTCTTT
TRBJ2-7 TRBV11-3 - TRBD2 CASSLSSGRLYEQYF TGTGCCAGCAGCTTGTCTAGCGGGAGGCTTTACGAGCAGTACTTC
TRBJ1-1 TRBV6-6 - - CASSRGQDTEAFF TGTGCCAGCAGCCGAGGACAAGACACTGAAGCTTTCTTT
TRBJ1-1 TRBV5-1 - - CASSLGDATGLPEAFF TGCGCCAGCAGCTTGGGGGACGCAACAGGGTTACCTGAAGCTTTCTTT
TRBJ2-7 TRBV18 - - CASSPYSSYEQYF TGTGCCAGCTCACCATACAGTTCCTACGAGCAGTACTTC
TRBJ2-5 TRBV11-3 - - CASSLNPMGSGETQYF TGTGCCAGCAGCTTGAATCCGATGGGCTCGGGAGAGACCCAGTACTTC
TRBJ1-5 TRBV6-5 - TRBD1 CASSAQGDQPQHF TGTGCCAGCAGTGCCCAGGGGGATCAGCCCCAGCATTTT
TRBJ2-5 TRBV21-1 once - CASSGGTSGHLETQYF TGTGCCAGCAGCGGCGGGACTAGCGGACACCTAGAGACCCAGTACTTC
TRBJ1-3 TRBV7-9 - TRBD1 CASSPDRASSGNTIYF TGTGCCAGCAGCCCGGACAGGGCGAGCTCTGGAAACACCATATATTTT
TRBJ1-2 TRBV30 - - CAWTVRGVGYGYTF TGTGCCTGGACCGTTCGGGGTGTGGGCTATGGCTACACCTTC
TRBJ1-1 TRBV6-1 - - CASSPRQEAFF TGTGCCAGCAGTCCTCGACAGGAGGCTTTCTTT
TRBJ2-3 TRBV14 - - CASSQVGDTQYF TGTGCCAGCAGCCAAGTGGGAGATACGCAGTATTTT
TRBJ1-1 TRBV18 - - CASSTNPMNTEAFF TGTGCCAGCTCAACAAACCCGATGAACACTGAAGCTTTCTTT
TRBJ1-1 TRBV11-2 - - CASSLGGWGTEAFF TGTGCCAGCAGCTTAGGAGGTTGGGGCACTGAAGCTTTCTTT
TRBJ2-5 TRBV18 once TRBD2 CASSRGNPGLAVETQYF TGTGCCAGCTCACGAGGGAACCCGGGACTAGCGGTAGAGACCCAGTACTTC
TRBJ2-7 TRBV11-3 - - CASSLGGGRSYEQYF TGTGCCAGCAGCTTAGGCGGTGGGAGATCCTACGAGCAGTACTTC
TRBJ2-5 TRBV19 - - CASSSRTLQETQYF TGTGCCAGTAGTAGCCGGACACTACAAGAGACCCAGTACTTC
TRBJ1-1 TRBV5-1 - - CASSFGGGRYTEAFF TGCGCCAGCAGCTTTGGGGGTGGCCGGTACACTGAAGCTTTCTTT
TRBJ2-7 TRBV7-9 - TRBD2 CASSFLSLADDEQYF TGTGCCAGCAGCTTCTTGTCCCTAGCGGACGACGAGCAGTACTTC
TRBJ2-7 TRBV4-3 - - CASSQDLAVPYEQYF TGCGCCAGCAGCCAAGATTTGGCAGTTCCCTACGAGCAGTACTTC
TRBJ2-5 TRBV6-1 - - CASMIQGGRETQYF TGTGCCAGCATGATACAGGGTGGACGAGAGACCCAGTACTTC
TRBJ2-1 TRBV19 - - CATMDNEQFF TGTGCCACTATGGACAATGAGCAGTTCTTC
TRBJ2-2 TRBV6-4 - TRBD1 CASSGTGHTGELFF TGTGCCAGCAGTGGGACAGGGCACACCGGGGAGCTGTTTTTT
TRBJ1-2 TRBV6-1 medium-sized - CASSPGGSYGYTF TGTGCCAGCTCCCCTGGCGGGTCCTATGGCTACACCTTC
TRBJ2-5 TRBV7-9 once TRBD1 CASTPSGTGRQETQYF TGTGCCAGCACCCCATCCGGGACAGGTAGACAAGAGACCCAGTACTTC
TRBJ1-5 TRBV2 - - CASSGSQSGQPQHF TGTGCCAGCAGTGGGTCGCAGTCCGGTCAGCCCCAGCATTTT
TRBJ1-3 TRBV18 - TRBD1 CASSPLGGLSGNTIYF TGTGCCAGCTCACCATTAGGGGGCTTATCTGGAAACACCATATATTTT
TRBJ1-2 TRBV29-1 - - CSTGNPAGSLRGYTF TGCAGCACCGGAAACCCCGCAGGGTCCCTCCGGGGCTACACCTTC
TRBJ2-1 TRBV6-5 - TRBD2 CASSPLAGGYNEQFF TGTGCCAGCAGTCCACTAGCGGGGGGTTACAATGAGCAGTTCTTC
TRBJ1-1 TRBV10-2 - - CASSATVNTEAFF TGCGCCAGCAGCGCGACTGTGAACACTGAAGCTTTCTTT
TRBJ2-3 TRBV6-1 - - CASRRAVSTDTQYF TGTGCCAGCAGGAGGGCGGTTAGCACAGATACGCAGTATTTT
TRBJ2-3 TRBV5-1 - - CASKEWSTDTQYF TGCGCCAGCAAGGAGTGGAGCACAGATACGCAGTATTTT
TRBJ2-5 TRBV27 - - CASSSRGQGGTQYF TGTGCCAGCAGTTCGCGGGGCCAGGGGGGGACCCAGTACTTC
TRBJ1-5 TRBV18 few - CASSPTVVQPQHF TGTGCCAGCTCACCGACCGTGGTGCAGCCCCAGCATTTT
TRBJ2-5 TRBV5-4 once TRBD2 CASSLRASGSVETQYF TGTGCCAGCAGCTTACGGGCTAGCGGGAGTGTAGAGACCCAGTACTTC
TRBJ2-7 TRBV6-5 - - CASISPGGGEQYF TGTGCCAGCATCTCTCCGGGGGGCGGCGAGCAGTACTTC
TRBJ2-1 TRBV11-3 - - CASSLDMGSYNEQFF TGTGCCAGCAGCTTAGATATGGGGTCCTACAATGAGCAGTTCTTC
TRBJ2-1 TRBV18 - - CASSPDSYNEQFF TGTGCCAGCTCACCGGACAGCTACAATGAGCAGTTCTTC